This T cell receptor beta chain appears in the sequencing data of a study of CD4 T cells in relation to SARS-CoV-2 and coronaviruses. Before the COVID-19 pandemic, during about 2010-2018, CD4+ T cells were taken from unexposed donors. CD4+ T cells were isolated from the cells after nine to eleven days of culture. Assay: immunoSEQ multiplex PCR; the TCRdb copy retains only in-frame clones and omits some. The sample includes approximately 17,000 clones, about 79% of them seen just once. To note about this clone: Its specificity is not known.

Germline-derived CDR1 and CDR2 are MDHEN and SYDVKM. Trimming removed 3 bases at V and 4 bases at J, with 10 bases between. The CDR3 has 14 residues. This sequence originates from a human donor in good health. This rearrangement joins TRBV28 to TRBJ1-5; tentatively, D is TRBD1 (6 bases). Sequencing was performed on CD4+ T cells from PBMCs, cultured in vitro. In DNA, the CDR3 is TGTGCCAGCAGTTTTCCTACAGGGAATCAGCCCCAGCATTTT. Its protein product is CASSFPTGNQPQHF. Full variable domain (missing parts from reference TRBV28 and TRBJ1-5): DVKVTQSSRYLVKRTGEKVFLECVQDMDHENMFWYRQDPGLGLRLIYFSYDVKMKEKGDIPEGYSVSREKKERFSLILESASTNQTSMYLCASSFPTGNQPQHFGDGTRLSIL.